Listed here are 5 T cell receptor beta chains from one sample, sequenced in a study of blood T cell repertoires in COVID-19 (dated by TCRdb to 2019 to 2021). The library was prepared using the immunoSEQ multiplex PCR assay. TCRdb's version of the immuneACCESS table is confined to in-frame rearrangements and falls short of the full clone set. An unresolved V gene accounts for under half of the shortfall where checked; the remainder is of unknown origin. The sample profile shows some 200,000 clones; more than 75% of them were found once. Together, the top ten hold less than 3% of the sample. The sequencing input was peripheral blood. These TCRs come from a man between 35 and 55 years old with active or convalescent COVID-19.

The chain is built from TRBV9 and TRBJ2-5; 7 nucleotides line up with TRBD1. This CDR3 region has 15 residues. The germline CDR1 and CDR2 sequences are SGDLS and YYNGEE. After removal of 4 bases from V and 5 bases from J, the junction contained 11 bases not matched to a gene. The CDR3 sequence: CASSTRQGTLETQYF. The CDR3 region has the DNA TGTGCCAGCAGCACCCGACAGGGAACCTTGGAGACCCAGTACTTC. Combining the CDR3 with reference TRBV9 and TRBJ2-5 gives the whole variable domain DSGVTQTPKHLITATGQRVTLRCSPRSGDLSVYWYQQSLDQGLQFLIQYYNGEERAKGNILERFSAQQFPDLHSELNLSSLELGDSALYFCASSTRQGTLETQYFGPGTRLLVL.

This clone occurred a few times. The chain recombines TRBV15 with TRBJ2-2; maybe TRBD2 (5 bases). CDR3 length equals 15 residues. Germline V lookup: CDR1 LNHNV, CDR2 YYDKDF (reference sequence). Trimming removed 1 base from V and 6 bases from J, with 12 bases in between. The CDR3 sequence: CATSRALDGAGELFF. The CDR3 DNA is TGTGCCACCAGCAGAGCCTTAGACGGGGCCGGGGAGCTGTTTTTT.

The count of this clone is one. V and J are TRBV7-3 and TRBJ2-3, with D possibly being TRBD2 (5 bases). CDR3 length: 15 residues. The ends were cut back, 3 bases at V and 0 bases at J, with 10 bases in the middle. Per germline, CDR1 SGHTA and CDR2 FQGTGA. The CDR3, as DNA: TGTGCCAGCAGCTTCACTAGGGAGAGCACAGATACGCAGTATTTT. As protein: CASSFTRESTDTQYF.

For this clone: Other DNA sequences within the sample encode an identical CDR3. V gene TRBV30 combines with J gene TRBJ1-3; no firm D call. The CDR3 has 13 residues. The V end lost 0 bases, the J end lost 1 base, and 4 bases lay between the germline ends. Germline CDR1 and CDR2: GTSNPN and SVGIG (reference sequence). The CDR3 loop reads CAWSVLSGNTIYF. The CDR3 DNA follows: TGTGCCTGGAGTGTACTTTCTGGAAACACCATATATTTT.

The chain has TRBV11-2 and TRBJ1-4; possibly TRBD1 for D (5 bases). The V end lost 5 bases, the J end lost 6 bases, and 13 bases lay between the germline ends. Germline CDR1 is SGHAT and CDR2 is FQNNGV. This CDR3 comprises 14 residues. The CDR3 region has the DNA TGTGCCAGCAGCCCGACAGCGACGTATGAAAAACTGTTTTTT. Translated: CASSPTATYEKLFF.